These 21 T cell receptor beta chains were all obtained from the same sample, sequenced in a study of Ad26.COV2.S vaccination and SARS-CoV-2 variants. Produced via immunoSEQ multiplex PCR; TCRdb's table is partial and in-frame only. The table has 300,000 to 400,000 clones, 80% to 90% seen once; the top ten hold about 10%. Sample treatment: approximately 18 received Ad26.COV2.S at low or high dose, single or two shots; five or six received placebo; per-sample allocation not given. Samples were taken on day 63 after the first vaccine or placebo injection. Source: peripheral blood, taken in a trial of Ad26.COV2.S vaccine versus placebo. These receptors originate from a person between 18 and 65 years old who received the Ad26.COV2.S COVID-19 vaccine or a placebo.

The J gene is TRBJ1-1, the V gene TRBV28; no clear D gene. Deletions cut 1 base from V and 7 bases from J, with 4 bases between. Per the germline V gene, CDR1 is MDHEN and CDR2 is SYDVKM. The CDR3 runs 11 residues. CDR3 in amino acids: CASSLSSEAFF. The CDR3 nucleotides are TGTGCCAGCAGTTTATCGAGTGAAGCTTTCTTT.

V gene TRBV7-9 combines with J gene TRBJ2-3; 10 bases are a match to TRBD1. The CDR3 contains 16 residues. V shed 4 bases and J 1 base; nucleotides not matched to a gene: 5. Germline-derived CDR1 and CDR2 are SEHNR and FQNEAQ (reference sequence). The CDR3 region has the DNA TGTGCCAGCAGCTCCGACAGGGGGCCAGGCACAGATACGCAGTATTTT. This translates into CASSSDRGPGTDTQYF.

This clone appeared once. V usage is TRBV6-6 and J usage is TRBJ1-1; D might be TRBD1 (6 bases). The length of the CDR3 is 13 residues. V gave up 7 bases and J gave up 0 bases, with 9 bases separating them. Germline CDR1 and CDR2: MNHNY and SVGAGI (reference sequence). As DNA, the CDR3 is TGTGCCAGCATAGGGGGGGTGAACACTGAAGCTTTCTTT. Translation gives CASIGGVNTEAFF.

The V call is TRBV29-1, the J call TRBJ2-1, with a weak D call TRBD1 (6 bases). With 4 bases removed from V and 6 bases from J, the gap between germline ends came to 7 bases. Germline V gene sequence: CDR1 SQVTM, CDR2 ANQGSEA. The CDR3 is made up of 11 amino acids. CDR3 loop: CSVGTVNEQFF. The CDR3 nucleotides are TGCAGCGTTGGGACAGTCAATGAGCAGTTCTTC.

This clone was observed a single time. The chain couples TRBV7-5 to TRBJ2-7; whether TRBD1, the table's D call, matches the DNA was not checked. TRBV7-5 is a pseudogene locus. The CDR3 is 14 amino acids. The CDR3 DNA reads TGTGCCAGAAGCGGGCGACAGTTTGGCTACGAGCAGTACTTC. Translating it yields CARSGRQFGYEQYF.

The rearrangement uses TRBV27 and TRBJ1-2, with 7 bases aligning to TRBD1. J gave up 0 bases and V 2 bases, and 12 bases lay outside the gene matches. Germline V gives CDR1 MNHEY, CDR2 SMNVEV (reference sequence). This CDR3 has 18 residues. CDR3 nucleotide sequence: TGTGCCAGCAGTTTAACAGGGGCAGAGTTATTGTCTAACTATGGCTACACCTTC. As protein: CASSLTGAELLSNYGYTF.

The chain joins TRBV3-1 (or the pseudogene TRBV3-2) to TRBJ1-2; unclear D gene. Trimming stripped 1 base from V and 8 bases from J, with 17 bases between. Germline V gives CDR1 LGHDT, CDR2 YNNKEL (reference sequence). The CDR3 has 15 amino acids. This chain's CDR3 is CASSQVTYPGWGYTF. In DNA form, the CDR3 reads TGTGCCAGCAGCCAAGTGACATATCCTGGTTGGGGCTACACCTTC.

J is TRBJ1-5 and V is TRBV4-2; a weak D match, TRBD1 (6 bases). Per the germline V gene, CDR1 is LGHNA and CDR2 is YNFKEQ. The CDR3 is 15 amino acids. The V gene lost 1 base and the J gene lost 5 bases, with 12 bases spanning the gap. The CDR3 region has the DNA TGTGCCAGCAGCCAAGTGACAGGTCCCTATCAGCCCCAGCATTTT. Its protein is CASSQVTGPYQPQHF.

The chain has TRBV28 and TRBJ1-5, with a possible D match to TRBD1 (6 bases). V was cut by 3 bases and J by 2 bases, with 11 bases left in between. Looked up from germline, CDR1 is MDHEN and CDR2 is SYDVKM. CDR3 length equals 15 residues. CDR3 sequence reads: CASSFRGRGNQPQHF. The CDR3 DNA reads as TGTGCCAGCAGTTTCAGGGGCCGGGGCAATCAGCCCCAGCATTTT.

The J gene is TRBJ2-5, the V gene TRBV9; 7 bases are a match to TRBD2. This CDR3 contains 15 residues. The germline V gene encodes CDR1 SGDLS and CDR2 YYNGEE. J gave up 1 base and V 2 bases, and 5 bases lay outside the gene matches. The CDR3 spells CASSVDGRPQETQYF. Written as DNA, the CDR3 is TGTGCCAGCAGCGTGGACGGGAGGCCCCAAGAGACCCAGTACTTC.

CDR3 nucleotides: TGTGCCGTTTTACGGGAGGGGCGATACAATGAGCAGTTCTTC. Translation gives CAVLREGRYNEQFF. The chain carries TRBV2 and TRBJ2-1; 8 nucleotides line up with TRBD2. The germline CDR1 and CDR2 sequences are SNHLY and FYNNEI. V lost 11 bases, J lost 4 bases, and 10 bases stayed unmatched. This CDR3 spans 14 amino acids.

This chain uses TRBV28 with TRBJ1-5; 9 bases map to TRBD1. Germline values: CDR1 MDHEN, CDR2 SYDVKM. The V gene end was trimmed by 6 bases and the J gene end by 4 bases; junction bases not matched to a gene: 10. This CDR3 comprises 16 residues. In DNA, the CDR3 is TGTGCCAGCAGACCAGGACAGGGGCTAGGGAATCAGCCCCAGCATTTT. It translates to CASRPGQGLGNQPQHF.

The chain employs TRBV9 and TRBJ1-3; D ambiguous. Trimming shortened V by 4 bases and J by 0 bases, and 8 bases separated the two germline ends. This CDR3 region has 14 residues. CDR1 is SGDLS, CDR2 YYNGEE, per germline. CDR3 in amino acids: CASSTGSSGNTIYF. DNA for the CDR3: TGTGCCAGCAGCACCGGGAGCTCTGGAAACACCATATATTTT.

This clone turned up a few times. The sample contains more than one DNA sequence encoding this CDR3. This sequence joins TRBV19 and TRBJ2-7; 9 positions match TRBD1. J was trimmed by 0 bases and V by 8 bases; bases with no gene match: 2. Germline lookup yields CDR1 LNHDA and CDR2 SQIVND (reference sequence). The CDR3 loop spans 13 amino acids. The CDR3 loop reads CASGTGSSYEQYF. The CDR3 bases are TGTGCCAGTGGGACAGGGAGCTCCTACGAGCAGTACTTC.

The chain joins TRBV27 to TRBJ2-3; TRBD2 aligns across 8 bases. This CDR3 comprises 15 residues. The germline CDR1 and CDR2 sequences are MNHEY and SMNVEV (reference sequence). J lost 8 bases, V lost 5 bases, and 12 bases had no gene match. CDR3: CASSPVGAGRGTQYF. The CDR3 bases are TGTGCCAGCAGTCCCGTCGGGGCCGGGAGGGGTACGCAGTATTTT.

Worth noting for this clone: Other DNA sequences within the sample encode an identical CDR3. J is TRBJ2-6 and V is TRBV27; TRBD1 might be the D (5 bases). Germline CDR1 MNHEY, CDR2 SMNVEV (reference sequence). CDR3 size: 14 residues. Trimming removed 8 bases at V and 0 bases at J, with 8 bases between. CDR3 sequence: CASRQGSGANVLTF. As DNA, the CDR3 is TGTGCCAGCCGGCAGGGCTCTGGGGCCAACGTCCTGACTTTC. The full variable domain, completed using reference TRBV27 and TRBJ2-6, is EAQVTQNPRYLITVTGKKLTVTCSQNMNHEYMSWYRQDPGLGLRQIYYSMNVEVTDKGDVPEGYKVSRKEKRNFPLILESPSPNQTSLYFCASRQGSGANVLTFGAGSRLTVL.

The chain couples TRBV11-2 to TRBJ2-3; 7 bases agree with TRBD1. Germline V gives CDR1 SGHAT, CDR2 FQNNGV. The CDR3 is made up of 17 amino acids. V lost 3 bases to trimming and J lost 1 base; unmatched junction nucleotides: 10. This chain's CDR3 is CASSFGRQGIRTDTQYF. The DNA of the CDR3 is TGTGCCAGCAGCTTTGGGCGACAGGGTATTCGCACAGATACGCAGTATTTT.

This clone was found once. The rearrangement links TRBV7-2 to TRBJ1-2, with TRBD1 as a possible D gene (5 bases). Germline-derived CDR1 and CDR2 are SGHTA and FQGNSA. This CDR3 comprises 12 residues. Trimming removed 4 bases from V and 5 bases from J, with 8 bases in between. CDR3: CASSSGPYGYTF. CDR3 DNA sequence: TGTGCCAGCAGCTCGGGACCGTATGGCTACACCTTC.

This clone was counted between two and nine times. The chain carries TRBV7-9 and TRBJ1-1; tentatively, D is TRBD1 (6 bases). The CDR3 contains 15 residues. Per the germline V gene, CDR1 is SEHNR and CDR2 is FQNEAQ (reference sequence). Deletions cut 5 bases from V and 7 bases from J, with 20 bases between. The CDR3 coding sequence is TGTGCCAGCAGCCTAACTCCGGGACAAGCGATTGAAGCTTTCTTT. Translation gives CASSLTPGQAIEAFF.

In its sample, this clone was seen once. The V and J genes are TRBV4-2 and TRBJ1-2, with 8 bases identical to TRBD1. Looked up from germline, CDR1 is LGHNA and CDR2 is YNFKEQ. This CDR3 has 14 residues. With 0 bases clipped from V and 6 bases from J, the junction kept 3 bases outside the gene matches. In DNA form, the CDR3 reads TGTGCCAGCAGCCAAGAAACAGGGGGGAATGGCTACACCTTC. Its translation is CASSQETGGNGYTF.

The chain links TRBV19 to TRBJ1-5; D may be TRBD1 (6 bases). The CDR3 has 15 amino acids. The V and J ends lost 6 bases and 0 bases respectively, with 12 bases between them. Germline CDR1 and CDR2: LNHDA and SQIVND (reference sequence). This CDR3 is CASSHRDLSNQPQHF. CDR3 coding DNA: TGTGCCAGTAGCCACAGGGACCTTAGCAATCAGCCCCAGCATTTT.